This TCR beta chain was sequenced for a study of shared clonotypes between healthy human individuals. Findings of the study overall: Among the subsets, naive ones generally showed larger estimated richness than memory ones.

About this clone: Its antigen is still unknown.

Execution of the assay was at deep level. Only in-frame clones appear in the TCRdb table, and some are missing; sequencing was by immunoSEQ multiplex PCR. The table includes hundreds of thousands of clones, more than 85% detected once. The V and J ends lost 0 bases and 4 bases respectively, with 14 bases between them. Germline V lookup: CDR1 SQVTM, CDR2 ANQGSEA. The CDR3 loop spans 15 amino acids. CD8 cells regarded as naive lacked CD45RO, were positively chosen for CCR7, and omitted terminally differentiated effector memory CD45RA+ cells. Adults of Caucasian background living in Nashville, Tennessee made up all donors.

Sequencing was performed on naive CD8+ T cells sorted from blood. The rearrangement uses TRBV29-1 and TRBJ2-3, with D perhaps matching TRBD2 (6 bases). This receptor was identified in a man aged 30 to 39 in good health. In DNA, the CDR3 is TGCAGCGTTGAAGATATGGCGGGGTGGGCAGATACGCAGTATTTT. This sequence encodes CSVEDMAGWADTQYF.